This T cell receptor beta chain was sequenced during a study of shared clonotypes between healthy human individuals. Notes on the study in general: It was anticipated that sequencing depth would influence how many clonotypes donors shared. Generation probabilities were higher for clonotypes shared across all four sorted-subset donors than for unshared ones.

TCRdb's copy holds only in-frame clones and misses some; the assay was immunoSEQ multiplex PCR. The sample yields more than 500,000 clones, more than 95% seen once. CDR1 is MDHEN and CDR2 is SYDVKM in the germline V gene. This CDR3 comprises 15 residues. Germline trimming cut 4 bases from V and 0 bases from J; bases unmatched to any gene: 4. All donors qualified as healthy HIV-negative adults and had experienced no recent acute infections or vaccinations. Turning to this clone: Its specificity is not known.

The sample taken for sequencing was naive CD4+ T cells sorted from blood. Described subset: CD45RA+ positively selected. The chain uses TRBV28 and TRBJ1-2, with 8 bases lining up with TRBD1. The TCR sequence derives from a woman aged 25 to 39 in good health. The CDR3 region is CASSSGQGANYGYTF. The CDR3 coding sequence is TGTGCCAGCAGTTCTGGACAGGGAGCTAACTATGGCTACACCTTC.